The source of this T cell receptor (beta chain) is a study of tumor-infiltrating lymphocytes in primary liver carcinoma. Whole-study findings and limits: Less overlap was seen in tumor-adjacent and tumor-blood pairs than in tumor region pairs.

The CDR3 has 16 residues. Germline CDR1 SGHAT, CDR2 FQDESV (reference sequence). Co-extraction of RNA and DNA was performed on about 20-33 mg of unsorted bulk tissue. Starting material of 450 to 500 ng total RNA yielded TCR beta cDNA via a constant-region primer. For TCR beta, libraries were produced by three nested multiplex PCR rounds using slightly modified ARM-PCR. It was with TRBV1-TRBV30 forward primers and a C-beta reverse primer that the first two PCR rounds were run, at roughly 9 cycles each. TCRdb independently ran MiXCR on the multiplex PCR reads; one entry per CDR3 protein. The sample has about 190,000 distinct CDR3 sequences, around four fifths seen once; the top ten hold 15% to 20%. Turning to this clonotype: No antigen is known for it. The junction and the germline gene differ at one end; a read error may be behind it.

This clonotype was sampled from a man aged 40-50 years with primary liver carcinoma and hepatitis B virus infection. The sample taken for sequencing was tumor tissue from primary liver carcinoma. The chain has TRBV11-1 and TRBJ2-1; weak D call: TRBD2 (5 bases). CDR3 loop: CASNSRVADSYNEQFF. As DNA, the CDR3 is TGTGCCAGCAACTCCCGGGTGGCGGACTCCTATAATGAGCAGTTCTTC.